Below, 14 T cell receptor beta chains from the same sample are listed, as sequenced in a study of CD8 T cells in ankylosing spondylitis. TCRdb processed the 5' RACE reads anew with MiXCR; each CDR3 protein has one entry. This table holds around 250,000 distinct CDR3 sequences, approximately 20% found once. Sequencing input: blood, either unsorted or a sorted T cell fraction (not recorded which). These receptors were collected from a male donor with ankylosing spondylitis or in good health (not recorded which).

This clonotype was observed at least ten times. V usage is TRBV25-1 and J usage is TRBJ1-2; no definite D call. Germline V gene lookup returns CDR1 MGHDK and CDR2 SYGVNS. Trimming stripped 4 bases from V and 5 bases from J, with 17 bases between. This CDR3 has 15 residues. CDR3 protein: CASSGAQSRAYGYTF. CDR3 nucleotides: TGTGCCAGCAGTGGGGCTCAGAGTAGGGCGTATGGCTACACCTTC.

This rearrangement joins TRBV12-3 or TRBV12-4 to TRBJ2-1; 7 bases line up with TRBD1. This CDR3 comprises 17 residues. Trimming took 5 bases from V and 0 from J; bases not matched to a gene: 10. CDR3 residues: CASSADRAQSSYNEQFF. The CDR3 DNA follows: TGTGCCAGCAGTGCAGACAGGGCCCAAAGCTCCTACAATGAGCAGTTCTTC.

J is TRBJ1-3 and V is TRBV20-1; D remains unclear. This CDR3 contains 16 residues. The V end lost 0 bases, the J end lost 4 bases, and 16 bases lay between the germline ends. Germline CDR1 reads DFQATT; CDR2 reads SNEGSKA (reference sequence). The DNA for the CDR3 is TGCAGTGCTAGAGATGTCCAGCCCTCTGAAGGAAACACCATATATTTT. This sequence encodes CSARDVQPSEGNTIYF.

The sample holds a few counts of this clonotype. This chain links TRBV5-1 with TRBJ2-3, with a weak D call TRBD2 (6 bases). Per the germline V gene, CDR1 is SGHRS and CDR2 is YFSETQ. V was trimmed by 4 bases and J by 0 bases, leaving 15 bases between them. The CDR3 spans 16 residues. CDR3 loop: CASSRGSSASTDTQYF. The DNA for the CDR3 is TGCGCCAGCAGCCGAGGGTCTAGCGCTAGCACAGATACGCAGTATTTT.

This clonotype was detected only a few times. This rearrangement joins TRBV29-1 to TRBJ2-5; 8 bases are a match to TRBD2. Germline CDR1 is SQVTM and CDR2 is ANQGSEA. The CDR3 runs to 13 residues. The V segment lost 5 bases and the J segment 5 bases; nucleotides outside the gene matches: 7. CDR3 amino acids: CSVMWREEETQYF. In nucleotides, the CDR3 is TGCAGCGTTATGTGGCGGGAGGAGGAGACCCAGTACTTC.

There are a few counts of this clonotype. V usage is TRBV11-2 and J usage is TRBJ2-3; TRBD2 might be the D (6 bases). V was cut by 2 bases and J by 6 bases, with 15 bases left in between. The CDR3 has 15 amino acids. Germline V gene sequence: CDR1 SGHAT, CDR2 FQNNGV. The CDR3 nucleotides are TGTGCCAGCAGCTTATTGGACGGGAGCGCGGATACGCAGTATTTT. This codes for CASSLLDGSADTQYF.

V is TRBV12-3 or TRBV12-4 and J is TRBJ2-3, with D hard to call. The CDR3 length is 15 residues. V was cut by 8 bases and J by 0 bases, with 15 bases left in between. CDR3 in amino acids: CASLPTAQSTDTQYF. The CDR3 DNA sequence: TGTGCCAGCCTTCCCACGGCGCAGAGCACAGATACGCAGTATTTT.

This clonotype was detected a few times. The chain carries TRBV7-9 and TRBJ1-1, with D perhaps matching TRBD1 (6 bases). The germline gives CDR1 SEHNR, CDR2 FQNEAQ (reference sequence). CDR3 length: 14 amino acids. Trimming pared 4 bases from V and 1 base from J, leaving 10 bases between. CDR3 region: CASSWGHGNTEAFF. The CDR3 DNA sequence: TGTGCCAGCAGCTGGGGACACGGGAACACTGAAGCTTTCTTT.

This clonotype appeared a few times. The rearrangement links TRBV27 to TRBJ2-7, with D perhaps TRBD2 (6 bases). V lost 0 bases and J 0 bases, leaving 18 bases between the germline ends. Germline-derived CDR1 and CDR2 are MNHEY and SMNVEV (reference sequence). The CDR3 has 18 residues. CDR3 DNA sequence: TGTGCCAGCAGTTTATCGACCCCTGATAGCGGCATCTCCTACGAGCAGTACTTC. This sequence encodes CASSLSTPDSGISYEQYF.

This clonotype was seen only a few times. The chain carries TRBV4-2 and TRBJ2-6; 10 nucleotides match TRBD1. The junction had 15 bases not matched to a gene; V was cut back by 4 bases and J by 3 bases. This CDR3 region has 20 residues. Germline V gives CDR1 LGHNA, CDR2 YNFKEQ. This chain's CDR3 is CASSLTPFGTGADGANVLTF. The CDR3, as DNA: TGTGCCAGCAGCCTGACCCCCTTCGGGACAGGGGCGGATGGGGCCAACGTCCTGACTTTC.

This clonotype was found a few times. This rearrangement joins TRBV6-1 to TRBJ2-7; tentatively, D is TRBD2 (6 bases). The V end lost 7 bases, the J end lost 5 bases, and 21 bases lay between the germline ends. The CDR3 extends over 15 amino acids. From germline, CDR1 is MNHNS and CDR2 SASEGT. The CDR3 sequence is CASKYVEGMFHEQYF. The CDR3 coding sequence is TGTGCCAGCAAATACGTGGAGGGGATGTTCCACGAGCAGTACTTC.

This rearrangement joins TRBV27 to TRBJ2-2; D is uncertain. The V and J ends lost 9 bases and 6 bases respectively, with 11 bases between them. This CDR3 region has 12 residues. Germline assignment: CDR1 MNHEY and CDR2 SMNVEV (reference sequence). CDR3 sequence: CASRLDAGELFF. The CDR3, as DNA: TGTGCCAGTCGTTTGGACGCCGGGGAGCTGTTTTTT.

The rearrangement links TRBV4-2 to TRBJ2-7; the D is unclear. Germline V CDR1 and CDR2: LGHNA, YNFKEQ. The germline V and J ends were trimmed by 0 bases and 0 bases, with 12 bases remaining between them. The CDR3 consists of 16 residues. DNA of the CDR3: TGTGCCAGCAGCCAAGATATGCTAGAAGGCTCCTACGAGCAGTACTTC. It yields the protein CASSQDMLEGSYEQYF.

CDR3 coding DNA: TGCGCCAGCAGCCAACCAGTAACCTACAATGAGCAGTTCTTC. Amino acid sequence: CASSQPVTYNEQFF. The genes are TRBV4-1 and TRBJ2-1; D remains ambiguous. The germline V gene has CDR1 MGHRA and CDR2 YSYEKL. The CDR3 runs 14 residues. V shed 2 bases and J shed 2 bases, with 7 bases lying between them.